Presented here are 15 T cell receptor beta chains from one specimen sequenced in a study of T-cell memory formation after mild COVID-19. TCRdb called the 5' RACE reads again in MiXCR, with one record for every CDR3 protein. The sample carries 300,000 to 350,000 distinct CDR3 sequences, 14% recorded once. Material: PBMCs or a T cell subset sorted from them (not recorded which). These receptors were collected from a man in his late teens or twenties who had mild COVID-19 (a few samples of this study predate the infection). Cell type and time point are not known.

This clonotype was observed a few times. The DNA is left out, because the CDR3 cannot be placed on it with certainty; the CDR3 is given as TCRdb lists it. The chain links TRBV20-1 to TRBJ1-2; TRBD1 was called by the table and not checked on the DNA. The length of the CDR3 is 15 amino acids, counting both ends. CDR1 is DFQATT, CDR2 SNEGSKA, per germline (reference sequence). The CDR3 loop is CSARDGRDSSSGYTF.

This clonotype was counted between two and nine times. V usage is TRBV6-2 or TRBV6-3 and J usage is TRBJ1-5, with TRBD1 as a possible D gene (6 bases). This CDR3 spans 16 amino acids. CDR1 MNHEY and CDR2 SVGEGT come from the germline V gene. Trimming removed 2 bases from V and 3 bases from J, with 14 bases in between. The CDR3 coding sequence is TGTGCCAGCAGTTACCCCCTGGGGGGCCCCAATCAGCCCCAGCATTTT. Translated: CASSYPLGGPNQPQHF.

This clonotype has just a few counts. The chain uses TRBV7-9 and TRBJ2-7, with 7 bases lining up with TRBD1. Looked up from germline, CDR1 is SEHNR and CDR2 is FQNEAQ (reference sequence). Trimming took 4 bases from V and 6 from J; bases not matched to a gene: 6. The CDR3 totals 13 residues. The CDR3, as DNA: TGTGCCAGCAGCTCCACTGGACAGGCCGAGCAGTACGTC. Encoded protein: CASSSTGQAEQYV.

The chain links TRBV7-8 to TRBJ2-1, with D maybe TRBD2 (6 bases). V was trimmed by 3 bases and J by 7 bases, leaving 10 bases between them. CDR3 size: 13 residues. Germline CDR1 SGHVS, CDR2 FQNEAQ. CDR3 nucleotides: TGTGCCAGCAGCTTTACTAGCCTGAATGAGCAGTTCTTC. Protein product: CASSFTSLNEQFF.

This clonotype was found a few times. One end of the junction does not line up with germline, which may come from a read error. The chain carries TRBV7-9 and TRBJ2-5, with 9 bases fitting TRBD2. The CDR3 has 16 amino acids. In germline, CDR1 is SEHNR, CDR2 FQNEAQ (reference sequence). The DNA of the CDR3 is TGTGCCAGCAGTTTAGAGCGGGGGGCGTTTCAAGAGACCCAGTACTTC. Translated: CASSLERGAFQETQYF.

The V and J genes are TRBV4-1 and TRBJ2-5; D ambiguous. The germline gives CDR1 MGHRA, CDR2 YSYEKL. This CDR3 has 15 residues. The germline V and J ends were trimmed by 3 bases and 5 bases, with 16 bases remaining between them. The CDR3 reads CASSHPGILGETQYF. CDR3 coding DNA: TGCGCCAGCAGCCATCCGGGTATCCTGGGGGAGACCCAGTACTTC.

The chain recombines TRBV5-1 with TRBJ1-4; D is undetermined. The V and J ends lost 6 bases and 2 bases respectively, with 17 bases between them. The CDR3 is made up of 16 amino acids. Germline CDR1 is SGHRS and CDR2 is YFSETQ. The CDR3 DNA reads as TGCGCCAGCAAAACATCATTCGGAGGGACTAATGAAAAACTGTTTTTT. As protein: CASKTSFGGTNEKLFF. The variable domain in full, with the rest retrieved from reference TRBV5-1 and TRBJ1-4, is KAGVTQTPRYLIKTRGQQVTLSCSPISGHRSVSWYQQTPGQGLQFLFEYFSETQRNKGNFPGRFSGRQFSNSRSEMNVSTLELGDSALYLCASKTSFGGTNEKLFFGSGTQLSVL.

The chain couples TRBV7-9 to TRBJ2-7, with 11 bases aligning to TRBD1. The CDR3 is 14 residues long. Germline V gives CDR1 SEHNR, CDR2 FQNEAQ (reference sequence). The V segment lost 5 bases and the J segment 5 bases; nucleotides outside the gene matches: 5. Written as DNA, the CDR3 is TGTGCCAGCAGCAAGGGACAGGGGGGGAACGAGCAGTACTTC. The encoded protein is CASSKGQGGNEQYF.

This clonotype was seen at least ten times. CDR3 protein: CATSQGEVTEAFF. CDR3 in DNA: TGTGCCACCAGCCAGGGTGAAGTGACTGAAGCTTTCTTT. This chain connects TRBV24-1 to TRBJ1-1; possible D gene TRBD1, 5 bases. The CDR3 has 13 residues. Trimming shortened V by 7 bases and J by 5 bases, and 13 bases separated the two germline ends. Germline V gene data show CDR1 as KGHDR and CDR2 as SFDVKD.

In its sample, this clonotype was seen many times. This sequence joins TRBV6-4 and TRBJ2-7, with 12 bases aligning to TRBD2. The CDR3 runs to 15 residues. Germline CDR1 MRHNA, CDR2 SNTAGT. V was pared by 5 bases and J by 4 bases, with 6 bases of the junction left unmatched. This CDR3 reads CASSFDTSGGYEQYF. DNA of the CDR3: TGTGCCAGCAGTTTTGACACTAGCGGGGGGTACGAGCAGTACTTC.

The gene calls are TRBV30 and TRBJ2-7; D is unclear. Germline CDR1 GTSNPN, CDR2 SVGIG (reference sequence). V was pared by 1 base and J by 6 bases, with 13 bases between. The CDR3 runs to 13 residues. The chain's CDR3 is CAWSGPNNREQYF. For the CDR3, the DNA is TGTGCCTGGAGTGGGCCCAATAATCGCGAGCAGTACTTC.

The chain recombines TRBV5-1 with TRBJ2-3; possibly TRBD1 for D (5 bases). The germline V gene encodes CDR1 SGHRS and CDR2 YFSETQ. The V end lost 4 bases, the J end lost 5 bases, and 8 bases lay between the germline ends. CDR3 size: 12 residues. The CDR3 nucleotides are TGCGCCAGCAGCCTGGGGCAAGATACGCAGTATTTT. It encodes CASSLGQDTQYF.

The V gene is TRBV27, the J gene TRBJ1-5; D remains ambiguous. CDR1 MNHEY and CDR2 SMNVEV come from the germline V gene (reference sequence). There are 16 residues in the CDR3. Trimming removed 3 bases from V and 0 bases from J, with 12 bases in between. The CDR3 protein is CASSFQDGDSNQPQHF. CDR3 nucleotide sequence: TGTGCCAGCAGTTTCCAGGACGGAGATAGCAATCAGCCCCAGCATTTT.

The chain employs TRBV20-1 and TRBJ2-3; TRBD2 matches at 8 bases. The CDR3 consists of 14 residues. The ends lost 3 bases at V and 5 bases at J; junction bases unmatched: 7. Germline CDR1 is DFQATT and CDR2 is SNEGSKA (reference sequence). CDR3 bases: TGCAGTGCTAGGGCCGGGGGGGCACTAGATACGCAGTATTTT. This translates into CSARAGGALDTQYF.

This clonotype was seen a few times. CDR3 coding DNA: TGTGCCAGCAGTGCCTGGGGGGCCAGGGGCACAGATACGCAGTATTTT. This translates into CASSAWGARGTDTQYF. This rearrangement joins TRBV12-3 or TRBV12-4 to TRBJ2-3; D may match TRBD1 or TRBD2 (6 bases each). The V end was cut by 5 bases, the J end by 1 base, with 16 bases between. The CDR3 extends over 16 amino acids.